This section outlines one T cell receptor beta chain sequence together with its context. Its antigen is currently unknown. The sample comes from a study of cytomegalovirus exposure and HLA in healthy donors. Points from the study as a whole: The study listed roughly 160 cytomegalovirus-associated TCR beta chains. Common viral pathogens seemed to be connected with several of the most significant clusters, according to a later analysis.

Germline CDR1 reads SGHTA; CDR2 reads FQGNSA. V was pared by 6 bases and J by 3 bases, with 14 bases between. This CDR3 region has 15 residues. Use of 60 Vbeta and 13 Jbeta primers characterized the PCR. Sequencing was performed with immunoSEQ multiplex PCR; in TCRdb, only in-frame clones are kept and a portion is missing. The data show 150,000 or so clones, roughly 80% seen once. Each of the donors was a healthy bone marrow donor. This receptor was taken from a man between 35 and 55 years old in good health and CMV-seropositive. The sequencing input was PBMCs. The chain uses TRBV7-2 and TRBJ2-2; D might be TRBD2 (6 bases). The CDR3 DNA reads TGTGCCAGCAGGCCGCCCGGGGGATACACCGGGGAGCTGTTTTTT. Protein: CASRPPGGYTGELFF.